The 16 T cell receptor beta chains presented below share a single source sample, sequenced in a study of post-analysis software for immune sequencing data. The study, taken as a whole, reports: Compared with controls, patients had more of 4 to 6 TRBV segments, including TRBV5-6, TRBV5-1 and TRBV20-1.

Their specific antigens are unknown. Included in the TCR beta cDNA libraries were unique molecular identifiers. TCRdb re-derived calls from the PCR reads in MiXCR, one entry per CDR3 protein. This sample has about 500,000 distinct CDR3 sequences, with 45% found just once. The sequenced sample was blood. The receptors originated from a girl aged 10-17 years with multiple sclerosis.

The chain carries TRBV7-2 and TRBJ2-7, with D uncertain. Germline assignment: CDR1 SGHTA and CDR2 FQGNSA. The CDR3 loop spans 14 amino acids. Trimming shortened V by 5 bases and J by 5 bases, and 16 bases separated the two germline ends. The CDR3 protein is CASSPTSRGHEQYF. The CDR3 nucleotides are TGTGCCAGCAGCCCCACATCCCGAGGCCACGAGCAGTACTTC.

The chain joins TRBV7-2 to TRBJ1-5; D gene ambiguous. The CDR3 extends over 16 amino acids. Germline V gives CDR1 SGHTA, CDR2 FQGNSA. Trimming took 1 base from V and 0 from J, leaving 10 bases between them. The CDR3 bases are TGTGCCAGCAGCTTAGTTTCCTCCCCTAGCAATCAGCCCCAGCATTTT. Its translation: CASSLVSSPSNQPQHF.

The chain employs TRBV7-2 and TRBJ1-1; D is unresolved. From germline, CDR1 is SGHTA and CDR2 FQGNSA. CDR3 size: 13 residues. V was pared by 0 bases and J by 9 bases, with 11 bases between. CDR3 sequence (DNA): TGTGCCAGCAGCTTAGCGTGGGCGGGTCAAGCTTTCTTT. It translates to CASSLAWAGQAFF.

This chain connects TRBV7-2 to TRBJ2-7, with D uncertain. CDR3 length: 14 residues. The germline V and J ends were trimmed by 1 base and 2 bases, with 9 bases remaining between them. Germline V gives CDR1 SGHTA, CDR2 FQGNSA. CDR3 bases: TGTGCCAGCAGCTTAGTGGGTCGGGCCTACGAGCAGTACTTC. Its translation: CASSLVGRAYEQYF.

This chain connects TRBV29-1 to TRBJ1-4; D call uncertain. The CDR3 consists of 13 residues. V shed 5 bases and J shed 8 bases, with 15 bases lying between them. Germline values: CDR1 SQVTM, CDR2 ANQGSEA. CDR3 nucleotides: TGCAGCGTTAAGACGGATCTTCAAGAAAAACTGTTTTTT. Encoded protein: CSVKTDLQEKLFF.

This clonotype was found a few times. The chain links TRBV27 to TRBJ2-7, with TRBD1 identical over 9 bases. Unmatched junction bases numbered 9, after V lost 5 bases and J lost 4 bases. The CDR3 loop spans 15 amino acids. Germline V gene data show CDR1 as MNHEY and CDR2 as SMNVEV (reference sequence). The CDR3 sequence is CASSAWTGEGYEQYF. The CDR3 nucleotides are TGTGCCAGCAGTGCTTGGACAGGGGAAGGTTACGAGCAGTACTTC.

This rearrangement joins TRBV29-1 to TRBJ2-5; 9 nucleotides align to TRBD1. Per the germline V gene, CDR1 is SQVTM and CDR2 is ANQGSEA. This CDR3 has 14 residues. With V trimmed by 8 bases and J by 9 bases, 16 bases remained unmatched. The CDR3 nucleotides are TGCAGCACTCTCCGGGACAGGGATTGTGAGGCCCAGTACTTC. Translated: CSTLRDRDCEAQYF.

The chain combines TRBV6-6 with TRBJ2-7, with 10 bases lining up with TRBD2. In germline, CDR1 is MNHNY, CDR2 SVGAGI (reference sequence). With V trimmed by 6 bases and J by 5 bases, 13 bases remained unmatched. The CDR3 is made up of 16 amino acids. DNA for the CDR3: TGTGCCAGCAGCCCCCGGGTAGCGGGAGGTATCCACGAGCAGTACTTC. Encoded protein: CASSPRVAGGIHEQYF.

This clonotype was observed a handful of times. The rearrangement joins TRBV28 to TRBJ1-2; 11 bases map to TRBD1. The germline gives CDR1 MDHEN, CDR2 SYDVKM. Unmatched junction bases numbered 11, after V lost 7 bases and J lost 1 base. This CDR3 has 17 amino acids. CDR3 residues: CASTPRGTGGFNYGYTF. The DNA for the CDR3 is TGTGCCAGCACTCCTCGGGGGACAGGGGGGTTTAACTATGGCTACACCTTC.

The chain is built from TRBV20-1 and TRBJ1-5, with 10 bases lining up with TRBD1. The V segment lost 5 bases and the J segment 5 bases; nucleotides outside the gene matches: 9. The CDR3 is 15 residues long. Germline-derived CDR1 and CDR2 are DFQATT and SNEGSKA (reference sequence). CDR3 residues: CSARQGAGFDQPQHF. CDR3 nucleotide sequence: TGCAGTGCTCGACAGGGGGCGGGTTTTGATCAGCCCCAGCATTTT.

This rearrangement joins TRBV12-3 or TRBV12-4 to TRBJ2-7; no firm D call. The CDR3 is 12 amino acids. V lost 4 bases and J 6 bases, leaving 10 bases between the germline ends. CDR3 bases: TGTGCCAGCAGTTGGGTTAGTACCGAGCAGTACTTC. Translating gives CASSWVSTEQYF.

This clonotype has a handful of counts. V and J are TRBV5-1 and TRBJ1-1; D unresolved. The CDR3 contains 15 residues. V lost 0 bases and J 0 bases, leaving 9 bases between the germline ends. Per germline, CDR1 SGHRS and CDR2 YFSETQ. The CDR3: CASSLDPGMNTEAFF. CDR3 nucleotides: TGCGCCAGCAGCTTGGATCCGGGTATGAACACTGAAGCTTTCTTT.

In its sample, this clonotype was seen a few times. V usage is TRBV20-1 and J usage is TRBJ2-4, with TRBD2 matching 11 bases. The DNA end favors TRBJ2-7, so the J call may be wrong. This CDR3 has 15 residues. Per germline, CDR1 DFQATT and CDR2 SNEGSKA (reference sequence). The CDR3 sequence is CSARVGLAATYEQYF. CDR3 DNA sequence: TGCAGTGCTAGAGTGGGACTAGCGGCCACCTACGAGCAGTACTTC.

The CDR3 loop reads CASRSLTTSSYNEQFF. Here the CDR3 DNA reads TGTGCCAGCAGATCCCTTACTACGAGCTCCTACAATGAGCAGTTCTTC. This rearrangement joins TRBV6-5 to TRBJ2-1; D remains unclear. Germline V lookup: CDR1 MNHEY, CDR2 SVGAGI. The CDR3 is 16 amino acids. V lost 6 bases and J lost 0, with 15 bases in between.

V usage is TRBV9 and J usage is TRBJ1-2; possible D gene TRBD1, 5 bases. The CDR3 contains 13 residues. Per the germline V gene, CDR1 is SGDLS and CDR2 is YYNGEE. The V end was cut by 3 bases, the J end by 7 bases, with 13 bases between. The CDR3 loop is CASSERGDSGYTF. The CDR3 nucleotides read TGTGCCAGCAGCGAGAGGGGTGACAGTGGCTACACCTTC.

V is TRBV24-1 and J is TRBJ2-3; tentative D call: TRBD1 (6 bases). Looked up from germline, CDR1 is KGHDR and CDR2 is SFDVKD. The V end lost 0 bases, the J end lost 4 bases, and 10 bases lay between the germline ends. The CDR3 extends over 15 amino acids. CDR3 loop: CATSDLNRVPDTQYF. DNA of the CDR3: TGTGCCACCAGTGATTTGAACAGGGTACCAGATACGCAGTATTTT.